A few counts support the clone carrying this T cell receptor beta chain. As yet, its antigen is unknown. This sample was included in a study of T cells after yellow fever vaccination. Whole-study findings and limits: Repertoires obtained by FACS sorting could include abundant clonotypes that entered as contaminants from the bulk population. Subsequent to the booster, the majority of primary-vaccination clones reappeared (around 97% CD4, 70% to 90% CD8).

Per germline, CDR1 SGHKS and CDR2 YYEKEE (reference sequence). CDR3 size: 16 residues. The ends were cut back, 2 bases at V and 3 bases at J, with 15 bases in the middle. The authors made TCR cDNA by 5'RACE template switching, adding a universal primer site and UMIs. TCRdb re-analysed the 5' RACE reads in MiXCR, keeping a single row per CDR3 protein. The table records roughly 300,000 distinct CDR3 sequences, 6.8% of them present only once. The chain couples TRBV5-5 to TRBJ2-1; TRBD2 is a possible D gene (5 bases). Here the sequenced sample was PBMCs, taken approximately 47 days after the first yellow fever vaccination. The TCR was taken from a man between 18 and 29 years old who received the YFV17D yellow fever vaccine. CDR3 DNA: TGTGCCAGCAGCTTTGAGCGGACGGAAATCTACAATGAGCAGTTCTTC. It is translated as CASSFERTEIYNEQFF.